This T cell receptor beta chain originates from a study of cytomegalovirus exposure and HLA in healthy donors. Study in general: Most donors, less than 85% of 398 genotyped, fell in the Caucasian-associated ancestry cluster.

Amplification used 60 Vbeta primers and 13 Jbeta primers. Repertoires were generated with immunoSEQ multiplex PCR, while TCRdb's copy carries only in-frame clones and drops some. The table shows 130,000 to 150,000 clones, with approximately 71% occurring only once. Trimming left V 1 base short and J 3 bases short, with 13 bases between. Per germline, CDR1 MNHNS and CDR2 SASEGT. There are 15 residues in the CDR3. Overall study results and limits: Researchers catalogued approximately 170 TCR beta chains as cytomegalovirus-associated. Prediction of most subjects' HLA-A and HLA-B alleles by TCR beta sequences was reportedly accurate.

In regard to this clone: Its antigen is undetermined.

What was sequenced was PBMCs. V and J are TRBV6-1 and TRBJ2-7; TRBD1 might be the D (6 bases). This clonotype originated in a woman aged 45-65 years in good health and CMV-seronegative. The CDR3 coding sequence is TGTGCCAGCAGTGAAGAGGAACAGGGCCACTACGAGCAGTACTTC. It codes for CASSEEEQGHYEQYF.